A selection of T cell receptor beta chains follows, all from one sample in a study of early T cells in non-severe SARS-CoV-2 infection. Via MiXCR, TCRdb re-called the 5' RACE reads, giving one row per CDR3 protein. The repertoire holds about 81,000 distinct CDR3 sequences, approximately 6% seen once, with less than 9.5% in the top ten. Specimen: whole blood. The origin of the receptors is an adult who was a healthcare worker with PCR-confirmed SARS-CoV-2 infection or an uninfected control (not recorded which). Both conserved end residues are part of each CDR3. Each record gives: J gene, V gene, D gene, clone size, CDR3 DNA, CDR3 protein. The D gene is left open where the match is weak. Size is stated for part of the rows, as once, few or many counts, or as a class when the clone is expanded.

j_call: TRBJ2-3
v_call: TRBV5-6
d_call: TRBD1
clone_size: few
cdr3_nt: TGTGCCAGCAGCCCTCACAGGGGTACCAGCACAGATACGCAGTATTTT
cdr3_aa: CASSPHRGTSTDTQYF

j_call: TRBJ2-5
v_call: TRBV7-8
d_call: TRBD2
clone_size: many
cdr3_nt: TGTGCCAGCAGCCGGGGGGTCGGGACCGACCAAGAGACCCAGTACTTC
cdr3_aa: CASSRGVGTDQETQYF

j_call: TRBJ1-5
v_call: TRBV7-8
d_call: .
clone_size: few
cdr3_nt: TGTGCCAGCAGCGGGGGAAAGGGCAATCAGCCCCAGCATTTT
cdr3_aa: CASSGGKGNQPQHF

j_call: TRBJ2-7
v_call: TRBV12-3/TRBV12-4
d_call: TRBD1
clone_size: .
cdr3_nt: TGTGCCAGCAGTTTAATGGGACAGGGGATCATCGAGCAGTACTTC
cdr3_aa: CASSLMGQGIIEQYF

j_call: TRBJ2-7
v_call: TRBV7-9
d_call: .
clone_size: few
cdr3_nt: TGTGCCAGCAGCTTAGGGCAGGGCAGTGGCGAGCAGTACTTC
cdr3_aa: CASSLGQGSGEQYF

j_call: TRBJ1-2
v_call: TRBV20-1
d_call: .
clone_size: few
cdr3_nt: TGCAGTGCTAGAGACTTCACGACAGACAACTATGGCTACACCTTC
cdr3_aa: CSARDFTTDNYGYTF

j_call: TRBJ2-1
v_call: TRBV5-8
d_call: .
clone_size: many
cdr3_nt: TGTGCCAGCAGCTTGCTTCCTTTCTCCTACAATGAGCAGTTCTTC
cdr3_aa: CASSLLPFSYNEQFF

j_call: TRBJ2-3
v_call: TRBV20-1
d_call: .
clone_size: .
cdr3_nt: TGCAGTGCTAGAGATTGGGCAGGGTTGAATACGCAGTATTTT
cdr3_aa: CSARDWAGLNTQYF

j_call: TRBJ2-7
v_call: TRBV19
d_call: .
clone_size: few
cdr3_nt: TGTGCCAGTAGTATGGGACGCGGGCTTTCCTACGAGCAGTACTTC
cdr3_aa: CASSMGRGLSYEQYF

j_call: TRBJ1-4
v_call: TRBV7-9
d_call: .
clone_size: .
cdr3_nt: TGTGCCGGCAGCTTATACAGCACAACTAATGAAAAACTGTTTTTT
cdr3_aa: CAGSLYSTTNEKLFF

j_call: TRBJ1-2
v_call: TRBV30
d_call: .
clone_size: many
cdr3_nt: TGTGCCCACGGACAATCCGACACATGGGGCTACACCTTC
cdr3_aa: CAHGQSDTWGYTF

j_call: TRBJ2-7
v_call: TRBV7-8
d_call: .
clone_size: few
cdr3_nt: TGTGCCAGCAGCTTAGGTCAGTACTACGAGCAGTACTTC
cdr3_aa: CASSLGQYYEQYF

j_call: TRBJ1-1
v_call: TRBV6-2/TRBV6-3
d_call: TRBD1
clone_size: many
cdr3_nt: TGTGCCAGCAGTTCCAGCTGGACAGGAGGACTGAACACTGAAGCTTTCTTT
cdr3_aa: CASSSSWTGGLNTEAFF

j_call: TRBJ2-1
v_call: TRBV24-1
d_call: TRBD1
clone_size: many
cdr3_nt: TGTGCCACCAGTGATGCTGTTATGACAGGGATAACCTACAATGAGCAGTTCTTC
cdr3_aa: CATSDAVMTGITYNEQFF

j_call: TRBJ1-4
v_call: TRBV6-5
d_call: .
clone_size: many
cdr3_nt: TGTGCCAGCAGTTACTCCTGGACAGCAACTAATGAAAAACTGTTTTTT
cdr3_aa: CASSYSWTATNEKLFF

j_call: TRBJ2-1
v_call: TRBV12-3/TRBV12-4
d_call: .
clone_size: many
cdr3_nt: TGTGCCAGCAGTTTACGGGGGAGCAATGAGCAGTTCTTC
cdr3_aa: CASSLRGSNEQFF

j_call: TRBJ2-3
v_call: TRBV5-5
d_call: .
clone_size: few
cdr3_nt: TGTGCCAGCAGCCCGTTGGGACCAGATACGCAGTATTTT
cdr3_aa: CASSPLGPDTQYF

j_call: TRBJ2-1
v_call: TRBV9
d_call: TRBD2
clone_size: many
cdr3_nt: TGTGCCAGCAGCGCCCTAGCGGGAGTGTTCTACAATGAGCAGTTCTTC
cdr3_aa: CASSALAGVFYNEQFF

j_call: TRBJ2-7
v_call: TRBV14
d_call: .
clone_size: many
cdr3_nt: TGTGCCAGCAGCCAAGGTCTCACCTACGAGCAGTACTTC
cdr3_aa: CASSQGLTYEQYF

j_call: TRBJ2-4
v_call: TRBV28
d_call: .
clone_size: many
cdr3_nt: TGTGCCAGCAGGGTTAGACAGGGGAGGGGCAAAAACATTCAGTACTTC
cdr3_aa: CASRVRQGRGKNIQYF

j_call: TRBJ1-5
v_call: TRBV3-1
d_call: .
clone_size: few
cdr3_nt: TGTGCCAGCAGCCATCGGGCGACTTTCCAGCCCCAGCATTTT
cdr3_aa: CASSHRATFQPQHF

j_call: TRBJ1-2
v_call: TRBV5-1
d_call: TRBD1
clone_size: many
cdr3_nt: TGCGCCAGCAGCTCGTCAGGGGGCGGGTATGGCTACACCTTC
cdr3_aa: CASSSSGGGYGYTF

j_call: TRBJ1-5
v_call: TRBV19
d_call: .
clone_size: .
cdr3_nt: TGTGCCAGTAGTGTACCCGGGACGGAGCGGATGCCCCAGCATTTT
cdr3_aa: CASSVPGTERMPQHF

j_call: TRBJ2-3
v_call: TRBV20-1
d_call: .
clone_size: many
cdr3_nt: TGCAGTGCTAGAGACCGGGGAAGCACAGATACGCAGTATTTT
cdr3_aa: CSARDRGSTDTQYF

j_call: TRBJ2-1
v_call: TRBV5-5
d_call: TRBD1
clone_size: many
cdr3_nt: TGTGCCAGCAGCAAACAGGGGCTTGAGCAGTTCTTC
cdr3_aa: CASSKQGLEQFF

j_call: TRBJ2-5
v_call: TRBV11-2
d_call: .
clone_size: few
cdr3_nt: TGTGCCAGCAGCCATTGGGCGGCCGAGACCCAGTACTTC
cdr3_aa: CASSHWAAETQYF

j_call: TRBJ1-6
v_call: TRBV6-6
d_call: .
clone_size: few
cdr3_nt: TGTGCCAGCAGCCCGCCGCGATCACCCCTCCACTTT
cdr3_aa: CASSPPRSPLHF

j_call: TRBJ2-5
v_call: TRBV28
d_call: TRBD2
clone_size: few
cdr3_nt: TGTGCCAGCAGGAGGGGCCGGACTAGCGGACAAGAGACCCAGTACTTC
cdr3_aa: CASRRGRTSGQETQYF

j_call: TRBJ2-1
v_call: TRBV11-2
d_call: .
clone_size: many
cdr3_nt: TGTGCCAGCACCCCCGGCGGGACCCCCTCTAATGAGCAGTTCTTC
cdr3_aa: CASTPGGTPSNEQFF

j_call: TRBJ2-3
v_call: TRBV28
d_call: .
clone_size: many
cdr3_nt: TGTGCCACCGAGATGACCGGGACTCCGAAGTATTTT
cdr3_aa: CATEMTGTPKYF

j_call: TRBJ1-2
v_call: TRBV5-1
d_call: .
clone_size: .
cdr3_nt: TGCGCCAGCAGCTCAACAGTGAGCGGCTACACCTTC
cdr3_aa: CASSSTVSGYTF